The 4 T cell receptor beta chains in this list originate from one sample, sequenced in a study of early T cells in non-severe SARS-CoV-2 infection. One entry per CDR3 protein results from TCRdb running MiXCR on the 5' RACE reads. Of about 110,000 distinct CDR3 sequences in the sample, around 12% were seen once. The specimen comprised whole blood, sampled at baseline. The receptor set was obtained from an adult who was a healthcare worker with PCR-confirmed SARS-CoV-2 infection or an uninfected control (not recorded which).

This clonotype was recorded once. The chain carries TRBV30 and TRBJ2-7; D is possibly TRBD1 or TRBD2 (5 bases each). This CDR3 region has 14 residues. V was clipped by 2 bases and J by 3 bases, with 14 bases between them. Germline V lookup: CDR1 GTSNPN, CDR2 SVGIG (reference sequence). In DNA form, the CDR3 reads TGTGCCTGGAGTTTTAGGGACGGATTCTACGAGCAGTACTTC. This encodes CAWSFRDGFYEQYF.

This clonotype was counted only a few times. The CDR3 region has the DNA TGTGCCAGCAGTCTCAACAGAGGACCGCAAGAGACCCAGTACTTC. This translates into CASSLNRGPQETQYF. This chain links TRBV6-1 with TRBJ2-5; D is unresolved. Germline values: CDR1 MNHNS, CDR2 SASEGT. With 5 bases removed from V and 2 bases from J, the gap between germline ends came to 15 bases. The CDR3 runs to 15 residues.

Worth noting for this clonotype: A read error may explain this, as a much larger clone is one base away. The chain joins TRBV5-6 to TRBJ1-5; D is possibly TRBD1 (6 bases). Germline CDR1 and CDR2: SGHDT and YYEEEE. There are 16 residues in the CDR3. CDR3 protein: CASSLGNGGSNQPRHF. DNA for the CDR3: TGTGCCAGCAGCTTGGGGAACGGGGGCAGCAATCAGCCCCGGCATTTT.

This clonotype has more than one count but fewer than ten. The DNA of the CDR3 is TGCAGCGTTGAAGGCAGTATTGTGGGGGAGTACGCCCAGTACTTC. Translation gives CSVEGSIVGEYAQYF. The chain recombines TRBV29-1 with TRBJ2-5; the D call may be TRBD1 or TRBD2 (5 bases each). CDR3 size: 15 residues. CDR1 and CDR2 (germline): SQVTM, ANQGSEA. Trimming removed 1 base at V and 9 bases at J, with 21 bases between.